This record concerns one T cell receptor (beta chain) sequence. Its antigen is undetermined. There are 18 residues in the CDR3. Losses at the gene ends were 2 bases for V and 7 bases for J; bases not matched to a gene: 10. The germline V gene has CDR1 KGHSH and CDR2 LQKENI. This entry comes from a study of T cell responses to AZD1222 COVID-19 vaccine. Overall study: Pooled samples include second doses given at about 4 or 12 weeks.

Study-wide results and limits: In all cases, repertoires were sampled only after the peak T cell response. Baseline seropositivity occurred in only 5 to 7 AZD1222 recipients. In a largely white British group with more females than males, clonal diversity was possibly underestimated.

Method: immunoSEQ multiplex PCR; TCRdb's copy keeps in-frame clones and lacks some. Of about 130,000 clones listed, about four fifths were seen once; the top ten hold over 3.5%. This clonotype was sampled from an adult in good health. The rearrangement links TRBV18 to TRBJ1-6, with 11 bases identical to TRBD1. The sample consisted of peripheral blood, taken on day 0 of AZD1222 vaccination. CDR3 DNA: TGTGCCAGCTCACCAGGGGACAGGGGGGCAGTCTTAAATTCACCCCTCCACTTT. Its translation is CASSPGDRGAVLNSPLHF.